This TCR beta chain was profiled in a study of control samples from healthy donors and cancer patients. CDR1 and CDR2 from the germline V gene are SGHRS and YFSETQ. The V end was cut by 0 bases, the J end by 7 bases, with 3 bases between. The CDR3 loop spans 11 amino acids. Generated by immunoSEQ multiplex PCR, the TCRdb table keeps only in-frame clones and is missing some. This table holds about 150,000 clones, more than 85% found once. The clonotype originates from a man aged 25-40 years in good health. Sequenced material: blood. The genes are TRBV5-1 and TRBJ2-3; D is undetermined. CDR3 protein: CASSLVNTQYF. The CDR3 nucleotides read TGCGCCAGCAGCTTGGTAAATACGCAGTATTTT. Using reference TRBV5-1 and TRBJ2-3 for the parts outside the CDR3, the full variable domain is KAGVTQTPRYLIKTRGQQVTLSCSPISGHRSVSWYQQTPGQGLQFLFEYFSETQRNKGNFPGRFSGRQFSNSRSEMNVSTLELGDSALYLCASSLVNTQYFGPGTRLTVL.